This entry describes one T cell receptor beta chain. This sample is drawn from a study of blood T cell repertoires in COVID-19. Study context: Nucleic acid was either cDNA or gDNA, and it came from T cells, B-cell-depleted T cells, or PBMCs.

This CDR3 is built from 17 residues. The germline V and J ends were trimmed by 1 base and 0 bases, with 15 bases remaining between them. In germline, CDR1 is MGHDK, CDR2 SYGVNS. Per the original data handling: Researchers report that nucleated cell counts were estimated from reference gene primer amplification. Libraries were prepared by immunoSEQ multiplex PCR; TCRdb keeps only in-frame clonotypes and omits some of them. V and J calls plus clone size are reproduced from that table; the DNA served to infer D and trimming. The sample contains around 140,000 clones, roughly 84% of which appear only once.

V gene TRBV25-1 combines with J gene TRBJ2-5; D possibly corresponds to TRBD1 (6 bases). The receptor comes from a human donor in a cohort sampled during active COVID-19. Sequencing input: peripheral blood. The CDR3 region is CASSELGQGFYQETQYF. The DNA of the CDR3 is TGTGCCAGCAGTGAATTAGGGCAGGGGTTTTACCAAGAGACCCAGTACTTC.